These 26 T cell receptor beta chains came from one sample sequenced in a study of human T cells and chemical hapten exposure. Time point denoted: patch test 2, 6 weeks after DPC sensitization. The treatment denotes: therapeutic diphenylcyclopropenone sensitization with weekly scalp DPC. MiXCR, applied by TCRdb to the RACE reads, yields one record per CDR3 protein. The sample has about 140,000 distinct CDR3 sequences; approximately 12% are singletons. Sequences were derived from whole blood, sampled in connection with sensitization to the hapten diphenylcyclopropenone (DPC). The origin of the receptors is a woman in her 50s with alopecia areata. Some clones in this sample may be carry-over from other donors' samples.

The CDR3 loop reads CASSYSSGLAGGRKEETQYF. CDR3 coding DNA: TGTGCCAGCAGTTACTCGTCTGGACTAGCGGGAGGCCGTAAGGAAGAGACCCAGTACTTC. This sequence joins TRBV6-5 and TRBJ2-5; 14 bases are shared with TRBD2. In germline, CDR1 is MNHEY, CDR2 SVGAGI. The CDR3 is made up of 20 amino acids. Trimming cost V 0 bases and J 3 bases; bases outside gene matches: 12.

This clonotype has ten or more counts. CDR3 in DNA: TGTGCCAGCAGCGTAGGACTCGCCTACAATGAGCAGTTCTTC. Translation gives CASSVGLAYNEQFF. The chain uses TRBV9 and TRBJ2-1; D not certain. Germline CDR1 reads SGDLS; CDR2 reads YYNGEE. The CDR3 runs to 14 residues. The ends were cut back, 0 bases at V and 2 bases at J, with 6 bases in the middle.

This clonotype was counted only a few times. The chain is built from TRBV19 and TRBJ1-2; 8 bases line up with TRBD1. The CDR3 totals 12 residues. V gave up 7 bases and J gave up 8 bases; unmatched junction bases: 6. Germline V gene sequence: CDR1 LNHDA, CDR2 SQIVND (reference sequence). DNA of the CDR3: TGTGCCAGTAAGGGGACAGGCGAGGGCTACACCTTC. Translating gives CASKGTGEGYTF.

The chain couples TRBV2 to TRBJ1-2; no reliable D call. This CDR3 comprises 14 residues. Trimming took off 7 bases at V and 1 base at J, with 13 bases between the two ends. Germline CDR1 SNHLY, CDR2 FYNNEI. CDR3 DNA: TGTGCCAGCATGTCCCAATGGCTTAACTATGGCTACACCTTC. Translation: CASMSQWLNYGYTF.

The chain has TRBV6-2 or TRBV6-3 and TRBJ2-2; D assignment may be TRBD1 or TRBD2 (5 bases each). CDR1 is MNHEY, CDR2 SVGEGT, per germline. The CDR3 length is 14 residues. V lost 5 bases to trimming and J lost 4 bases, with 11 bases between them. Written as DNA, the CDR3 is TGTGCCAGCAGTCGCAGGGAGCGCACCGGGGAGCTGTTTTTT. This translates into CASSRRERTGELFF.

There are a few counts of this clonotype. The CDR3 DNA is TGTGCCAGCACCAACTCGCGACTACGCACAGATACGCAGTATTTT. Residues: CASTNSRLRTDTQYF. This sequence joins TRBV6-2 or TRBV6-3 and TRBJ2-3; D possibly corresponds to TRBD2 (5 bases). Germline V gives CDR1 MNHEY, CDR2 SVGEGT. Trimming removed 7 bases from V and 1 base from J, with 15 bases in between. This CDR3 is 15 amino acids long.

This clonotype occurred a few times. The V and J genes are TRBV7-2 and TRBJ2-5; 14 bases are shared with TRBD2. The V and J ends lost 5 bases and 4 bases, in that order; junction bases with no gene match: 3. The CDR3 extends over 15 amino acids. CDR1 and CDR2 (germline): SGHTA, FQGNSA. DNA of the CDR3: TGTGCCAGCAGCGGACTAGCGGGAGGTTCAGAGACCCAGTACTTC. It specifies CASSGLAGGSETQYF. Drawing the rest from reference TRBV7-2 and TRBJ2-5, the complete variable domain is GAGVSQSPSNKVTEKGKDVELRCDPISGHTALYWYRQSLGQGLEFLIYFQGNSAPDKSGLPSDRFSAERTGGSVSTLTIQRTQQEDSAVYLCASSGLAGGSETQYFGPGTRLLVL.

Concerning this clonotype: Being one base from a much bigger clone, this may be a read error. The chain couples TRBV28 to TRBJ1-4; D perhaps matches TRBD1 (6 bases). Germline values: CDR1 MDHEN, CDR2 SYDVKM. The CDR3 spans 15 residues. The CDR3 nucleotides read TGTGCCAGCAGTTTACGGGACACCGGTGAGGAAAAACTGATTTTT. It yields the protein CASSLRDTGEEKLIF.

In this sample, this clonotype turned up many times. This chain connects TRBV3-1 to TRBJ2-7, with 12 bases lining up with TRBD2. The germline V gene encodes CDR1 LGHDT and CDR2 YNNKEL (reference sequence). The junction had 3 bases not matched to a gene; V was cut back by 4 bases and J by 2 bases. There are 15 residues in the CDR3. CDR3 sequence: CASSPTSGRPYEQYF. The DNA of the CDR3 is TGTGCCAGCAGCCCTACTAGCGGGAGGCCCTACGAGCAGTACTTC.

The chain recombines TRBV7-2 with TRBJ2-1, with 8 bases matching TRBD2. The CDR3 length is 16 residues. V gave up 1 base and J gave up 2 bases; unmatched junction bases: 4. Germline V CDR1 and CDR2: SGHTA, FQGNSA. This CDR3 is CASSLVAGTPYNEQFF. The DNA of the CDR3 is TGTGCCAGCAGCTTAGTAGCGGGGACCCCCTACAATGAGCAGTTCTTC.

Ten or more counts support this clonotype. The chain carries TRBV20-1 and TRBJ1-1; a weak D match, TRBD1 (5 bases). Germline V gene lookup returns CDR1 DFQATT and CDR2 SNEGSKA (reference sequence). V was clipped by 5 bases and J by 3 bases, with 16 bases between them. The CDR3 contains 14 residues. The chain's CDR3 is CSASPGGTDTEAFF. CDR3 bases: TGCAGTGCTTCACCCGGGGGGACTGACACTGAAGCTTTCTTT.

V and J are TRBV10-3 and TRBJ2-2; D is tentatively TRBD1 or TRBD2 (5 bases each). Trimming pared 6 bases from V and 2 bases from J, leaving 13 bases between. CDR3 length: 15 amino acids. Germline CDR1 reads ENHRY; CDR2 reads SYGVKD. CDR3 sequence reads: CAISGSGGNTGELFF. The CDR3 DNA reads as TGTGCCATCAGCGGCTCTGGGGGAAACACCGGGGAGCTGTTTTTT.

This clonotype was seen a handful of times. The J gene is TRBJ2-1, the V gene TRBV27; TRBD2 agrees at 9 bases. The V gene end was trimmed by 8 bases and the J gene end by 3 bases; junction bases not matched to a gene: 11. The germline V gene encodes CDR1 MNHEY and CDR2 SMNVEV (reference sequence). The CDR3 is 16 amino acids. The CDR3 is CASRRAAGGIYNEQFF. The DNA of the CDR3 is TGTGCCAGCCGCCGGGCTGCGGGGGGGATCTACAATGAGCAGTTCTTC.

The chain combines TRBV5-4 with TRBJ1-6; D possibly corresponds to TRBD1 (5 bases). Germline V gene sequence: CDR1 SGHNT, CDR2 YYREEE (reference sequence). The V gene lost 0 bases and the J gene lost 7 bases, with 11 bases spanning the gap. CDR3 length: 15 amino acids. The CDR3 DNA reads TGTGCCAGCAGCTTGGACCCAGGGAAGAATTCACCCCTCCACTTT. Translating gives CASSLDPGKNSPLHF. Full variable domain (rest looked up from reference TRBV5-4 and TRBJ1-6): ETGVTQSPTHLIKTRGQQVTLRCSSQSGHNTVSWYQQALGQGPQFIFQYYREEENGRGNFPPRFSGLQFPNYSSELNVNALELDDSALYLCASSLDPGKNSPLHFGNGTRLTVT.

The V and J genes are TRBV3-1 and TRBJ2-3, with D tentatively TRBD2 (6 bases). The germline gives CDR1 LGHDT, CDR2 YNNKEL (reference sequence). The V gene lost 4 bases and the J gene lost 6 bases, with 14 bases spanning the gap. CDR3 length: 14 residues. CDR3 sequence (DNA): TGTGCCAGCAGCCGGGACTTTTCCCATGATACGCAGTATTTT. Its protein is CASSRDFSHDTQYF.

V is TRBV6-6 and J is TRBJ1-1; D gene uncertain. The CDR3 loop spans 13 amino acids. V lost 7 bases and J lost 5, with 14 bases in between. In germline, CDR1 is MNHNY, CDR2 SVGAGI (reference sequence). The CDR3 loop reads CASTQRVETEAFF. The DNA of the CDR3 is TGTGCCAGCACTCAAAGGGTGGAGACTGAAGCTTTCTTT.

The gene calls are TRBV5-1 and TRBJ2-1; 9 bases line up with TRBD2. The CDR3 covers 18 residues. CDR1 and CDR2 from the germline V gene are SGHRS and YFSETQ. Trimming at V came to 0 bases and at J to 0 bases, leaving 7 bases not matched to a gene. For the CDR3, the DNA is TGCGCCAGCAGCTTGGAAACTAGCGGGTGGAGCTCCTACAATGAGCAGTTCTTC. Its protein product is CASSLETSGWSSYNEQFF.

The rearrangement links TRBV7-2 to TRBJ1-5; no firm D call. Germline V gene lookup returns CDR1 SGHTA and CDR2 FQGNSA. CDR3 length: 15 residues. Deletions cut 0 bases from V and 1 base from J, with 7 bases between. The CDR3 spells CASSLAGVSNQPQHF. The CDR3 coding sequence is TGTGCCAGCAGCTTAGCCGGGGTGAGCAATCAGCCCCAGCATTTT.

In this sample, this clonotype turned up many times. The chain has TRBV18 and TRBJ2-3; 8 nucleotides match TRBD1. Trimming at V came to 0 bases and at J to 5 bases, leaving 4 bases not matched to a gene. In germline, CDR1 is KGHSH, CDR2 LQKENI. The length of the CDR3 is 15 residues. The CDR3 nucleotides are TGTGCCAGCTCACCACCGACAGGGGTGCGAGATACGCAGTATTTT. Translated: CASSPPTGVRDTQYF.

The CDR3 reads CASSLTGDKWEQYF. The CDR3, as DNA: TGCGCCAGCAGCTTGACAGGGGACAAATGGGAGCAGTACTTC. The rearrangement links TRBV5-1 to TRBJ2-7, with 7 bases lining up with TRBD1. Germline CDR1 reads SGHRS; CDR2 reads YFSETQ. J lost 7 bases, V lost 1 base, and 8 bases had no gene match. The CDR3 runs 14 residues.

This clonotype was seen repeatedly, ten times or more. This chain uses TRBV24-1 with TRBJ2-2; 10 bases match TRBD2. Looked up from germline, CDR1 is KGHDR and CDR2 is SFDVKD. V lost 7 bases to trimming and J lost 1 base; unmatched junction nucleotides: 11. There are 18 residues in the CDR3. The CDR3 coding sequence is TGTGCCACCAGCACTACACGGACTAGCGGTGTGAACACCGGGGAGCTGTTTTTT. This sequence encodes CATSTTRTSGVNTGELFF.

This clonotype was seen many times. The chain uses TRBV20-1 and TRBJ2-3, with a weak D call TRBD2 (7 bases). CDR1 DFQATT and CDR2 SNEGSKA come from the germline V gene (reference sequence). Trimming cost V 3 bases and J 6 bases, with 25 bases left between them. CDR3 length equals 17 residues. The CDR3 sequence: CSASGGGVGQGFDTQYF. The CDR3 region has the DNA TGCAGTGCTAGTGGGGGGGGCGTAGGGCAGGGATTCGATACGCAGTATTTT.

This clonotype was detected a few times. The V and J genes are TRBV5-1 and TRBJ2-7, with D tentatively TRBD1 (6 bases). CDR3 length: 16 amino acids. The V gene lost 1 base and the J gene lost 5 bases, with 19 bases spanning the gap. Germline values: CDR1 SGHRS, CDR2 YFSETQ. Here the CDR3 reads CASSLNPGTKSDEQYF. CDR3 sequence (DNA): TGCGCCAGCAGCTTGAATCCAGGGACAAAAAGTGACGAGCAGTACTTC. The whole variable domain, filled in from reference TRBV5-1 and TRBJ2-7, reads KAGVTQTPRYLIKTRGQQVTLSCSPISGHRSVSWYQQTPGQGLQFLFEYFSETQRNKGNFPGRFSGRQFSNSRSEMNVSTLELGDSALYLCASSLNPGTKSDEQYFGPGTRLTVT.

The V gene is TRBV20-1, the J gene TRBJ2-3; D unclear. This CDR3 region has 16 residues. CDR1 and CDR2 from the germline V gene are DFQATT and SNEGSKA (reference sequence). The V and J ends lost 0 bases and 3 bases respectively, with 16 bases between them. The DNA of the CDR3 is TGCAGTGCTAGAGACGGTCAAGCGAAAGGGACAGATACGCAGTATTTT. Its protein is CSARDGQAKGTDTQYF.

This sequence joins TRBV30 and TRBJ2-1; 7 bases are a match to TRBD1. CDR3 length equals 14 residues. The germline CDR1 and CDR2 sequences are GTSNPN and SVGIG (reference sequence). V shed 5 bases and J 3 bases; nucleotides not matched to a gene: 7. CDR3 in DNA: TGTGCCTGGGAAGACAGGGCGTTCTACAATGAGCAGTTCTTC. This codes for CAWEDRAFYNEQFF.

In its sample, this clonotype was seen many times. The chain carries TRBV6-6 and TRBJ2-7; D remains ambiguous. The CDR3 is made up of 14 amino acids. V was cut by 5 bases and J by 0 bases, with 11 bases left in between. CDR1 is MNHNY and CDR2 is SVGAGI in the germline V gene (reference sequence). CDR3 amino acids: CASSPPRYSYEQYF. The CDR3 coding sequence is TGTGCCAGCAGTCCCCCCAGGTACTCCTACGAGCAGTACTTC.